The rows below give T cell receptor beta chains drawn from one sample of a study of radiation and T cells in renal cell carcinoma. Assay: immunoSEQ multiplex PCR; the TCRdb copy retains only in-frame clones and omits some. Of around 30,000 clones listed, about 85% are singletons. This material consisted of blood, taken from a patient whose treatment included radiotherapy and nephrectomy. The receptors derive from a man aged 55 to 70 with renal cell carcinoma. Each CDR3 is given with its conserved first and last residue. D genes are given only for firm matches. Clone size, where shown, is once, few, many, or a class for clones that have expanded.

j_call clone_size d_call v_call cdr3_nt cdr3_aa
TRBJ2-7 - TRBD1 TRBV12-5 TGTGCTAGTGGTTCCCCGGGACAGGGCGCCTACGAGCAGTACTTC CASGSPGQGAYEQYF
TRBJ2-1 - - TRBV5-1 TGCGCCAGCATGAGGACCTACAATGAGCAGTTCTTC CASMRTYNEQFF
TRBJ2-5 - TRBD1 TRBV9 TGTGCCAGCAGCGTCGGGACAGCGTACCAAGAGACCCAGTACTTC CASSVGTAYQETQYF
TRBJ2-7 once TRBD2 TRBV6-1 TGTGCCAGCATGCTAGCGGGGCGACTGGGGCAGTACTTC CASMLAGRLGQYF
TRBJ2-3 once TRBD1 TRBV9 TGTGCCAGCAGCCGTGGGACAGGGGGCACAGATACGCAGTATTTT CASSRGTGGTDTQYF
TRBJ1-6 few - TRBV5-6 TGTGCCAGCAGCCAATACAGTTATAATTCACCCCTCCACTTT CASSQYSYNSPLHF
TRBJ1-1 - TRBD1 TRBV6-5 TGTGCCAGCAGTTCCGGGACAGCTTCTAACACTGAAGCTTTCTTT CASSSGTASNTEAFF
TRBJ2-7 - - TRBV6-5 TGTGCCAGCAGTATCACGACTAGTTCCGAGCAGTACTTC CASSITTSSEQYF
TRBJ2-3 few TRBD2 TRBV12-5 TGTGCTAGTGGACGTCTGGGGGAGGGGCCTAGCACAGATACGCAGTATTTT CASGRLGEGPSTDTQYF
TRBJ2-3 - - TRBV6-1 TGTGCCACGCGACAGAGATCGGCAGATACGCAGTATTTT CATRQRSADTQYF
TRBJ2-5 once - TRBV6-1 TGTGCCAGCAGTGAATGGTTAGAGACCCAGTACTTC CASSEWLETQYF
TRBJ2-7 - TRBD2 TRBV12-5 TGTGCTAGTGGTTTCCCCGAAAGCGGGAGATACGAGCAGTACTTC CASGFPESGRYEQYF
TRBJ1-5 - TRBD1 TRBV19 TGTGCCAGTAGTATCCGGGACAGACCAAATCAGCCCCAGCATTTT CASSIRDRPNQPQHF
TRBJ2-5 - - TRBV7-9 TGTGCCAGCAGCTTAGTAGGTCATCCTCAAGAGACCCAGTACTTC CASSLVGHPQETQYF
TRBJ1-1 - - TRBV10-3 TGTGCCATCAGTGTAGGCCCGGGAACTGAAGCTTTCTTT CAISVGPGTEAFF
TRBJ2-2 - - TRBV7-2 TGTGCCAGCAGCTACGAACCGAACACCGGGGAGCTGTTTTTT CASSYEPNTGELFF
TRBJ1-3 - - TRBV6-1 TGTGCCAGCAGTGAAGCGGGAGGGCCTGGAAACACCATATATTTT CASSEAGGPGNTIYF
TRBJ1-4 - - TRBV6-1 TGTGCCAGCGGTTCAGGGAGGGAAAAACTGTTTTTT CASGSGREKLFF
TRBJ2-7 - - TRBV2 TGTGCCAGCAGTGATCTGGCTAGCGATTACTTC CASSDLASDYF
TRBJ2-1 - - TRBV2 TGTGCCAGCCGACTAAACTCGGATGAGCAGTTCTTC CASRLNSDEQFF
TRBJ2-7 - - TRBV9 TGTGCCAGCAGCGTAGGGGGTAGCCCACGTAACGAGCAGTACTTC CASSVGGSPRNEQYF
TRBJ2-7 - - TRBV5-1 TGCGCCAGCAGCTTGGTGACAGGCGGTCCGGGGTACGAGCAGTACTTC CASSLVTGGPGYEQYF
TRBJ2-4 few - TRBV5-1 TGCGCCAGCAGCTTGAATAGCGGTAATATAAACATTCAGTACTTC CASSLNSGNINIQYF